This T cell receptor beta chain was obtained from a study of blood T cells in healthy people across ages. Turning to the study itself: Template switching picked up about one barcoded beta molecule for each two T cells.

Findings and limits, study-wide: Diversity estimated from one million T cells was considered an underestimate.

At least 6 micrograms of total RNA were extracted per sample. In its sample, this clonotype was seen many times. Its antigen remains unknown. The authors ran a second PCR of roughly 7 to 11 cycles using a sample-barcoded 5' primer and a J-beta primer mix. A template-switch adaptor with 12 random nucleotides tagged each cDNA molecule. TCRdb re-called the 5' RACE reads with MiXCR, one entry per CDR3 protein. The table lists more than 700,000 distinct CDR3 sequences, about 46% of them singletons. Germline V lookup: CDR1 SGDLS, CDR2 YYNGEE. The J segment lost 4 bases and the V segment lost 2 bases, leaving 5 bases of the junction unmatched. This CDR3 contains 14 residues.

This chain uses TRBV9 with TRBJ1-1, with 7 nucleotides matching TRBD1. The sequence was obtained from a man older than 75 in good health. The sequenced sample consisted of blood. The CDR3 sequence: CASSVRQGGTEAFF. The CDR3 DNA is TGTGCCAGCAGCGTCAGACAGGGTGGCACTGAAGCTTTCTTT.